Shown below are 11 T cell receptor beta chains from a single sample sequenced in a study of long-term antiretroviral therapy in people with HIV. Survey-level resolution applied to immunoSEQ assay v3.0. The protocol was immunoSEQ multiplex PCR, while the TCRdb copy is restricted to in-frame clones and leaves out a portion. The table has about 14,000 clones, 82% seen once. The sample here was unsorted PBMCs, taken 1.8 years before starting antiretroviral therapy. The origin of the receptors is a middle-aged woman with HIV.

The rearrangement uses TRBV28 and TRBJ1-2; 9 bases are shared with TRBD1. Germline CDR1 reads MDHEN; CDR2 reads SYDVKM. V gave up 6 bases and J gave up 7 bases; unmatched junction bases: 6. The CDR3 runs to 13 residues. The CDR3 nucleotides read TGTGCCAGCAGCCTGGACAGGGGTCTTGGCTACACCTTC. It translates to CASSLDRGLGYTF.

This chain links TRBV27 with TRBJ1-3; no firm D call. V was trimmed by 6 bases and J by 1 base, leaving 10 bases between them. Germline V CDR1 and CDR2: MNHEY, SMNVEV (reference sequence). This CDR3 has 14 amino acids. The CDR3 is CASSKSTSGNTIYF. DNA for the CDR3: TGTGCCAGCAGCAAATCAACTTCTGGAAACACCATATATTTT.

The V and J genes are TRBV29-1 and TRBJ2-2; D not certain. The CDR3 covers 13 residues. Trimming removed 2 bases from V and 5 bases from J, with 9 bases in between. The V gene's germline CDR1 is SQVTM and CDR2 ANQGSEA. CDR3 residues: CSVEMPGTGELFF. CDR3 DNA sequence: TGCAGCGTTGAAATGCCCGGTACCGGGGAGCTGTTTTTT.

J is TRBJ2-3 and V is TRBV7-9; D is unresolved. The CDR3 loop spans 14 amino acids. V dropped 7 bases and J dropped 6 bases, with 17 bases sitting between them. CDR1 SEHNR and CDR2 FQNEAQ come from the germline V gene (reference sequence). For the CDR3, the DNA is TGTGCCAGCAACCCTCCGGGTGGGCTGGATACGCAGTATTTT. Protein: CASNPPGGLDTQYF.

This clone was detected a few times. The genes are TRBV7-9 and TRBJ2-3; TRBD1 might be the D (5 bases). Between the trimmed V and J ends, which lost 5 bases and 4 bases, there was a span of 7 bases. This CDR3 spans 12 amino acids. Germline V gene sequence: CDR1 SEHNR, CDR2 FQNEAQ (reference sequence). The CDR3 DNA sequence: TGTGCCAGCAGCCCAGGGTCAGATACGCAGTATTTT. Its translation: CASSPGSDTQYF.

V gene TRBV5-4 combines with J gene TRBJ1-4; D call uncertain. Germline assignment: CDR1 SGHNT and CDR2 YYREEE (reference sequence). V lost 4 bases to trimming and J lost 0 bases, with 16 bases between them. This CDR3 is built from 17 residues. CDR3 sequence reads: CASSQKGAHTTNEKLFF. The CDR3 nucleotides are TGTGCCAGCAGCCAAAAGGGAGCACATACAACTAATGAAAAACTGTTTTTT.

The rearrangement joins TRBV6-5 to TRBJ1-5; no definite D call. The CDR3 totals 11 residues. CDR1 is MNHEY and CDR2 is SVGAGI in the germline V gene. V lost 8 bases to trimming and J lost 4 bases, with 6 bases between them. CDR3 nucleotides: TGTGCCAGCGGAAAGAATCAGCCCCAGCATTTT. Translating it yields CASGKNQPQHF.

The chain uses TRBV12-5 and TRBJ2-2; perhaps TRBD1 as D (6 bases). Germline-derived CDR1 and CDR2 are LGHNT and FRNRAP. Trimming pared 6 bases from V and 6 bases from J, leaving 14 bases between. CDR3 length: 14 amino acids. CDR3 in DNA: TGTGCTAGTGGCAACAGGGTGACGGCCGGGGAGCTGTTTTTT. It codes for CASGNRVTAGELFF.

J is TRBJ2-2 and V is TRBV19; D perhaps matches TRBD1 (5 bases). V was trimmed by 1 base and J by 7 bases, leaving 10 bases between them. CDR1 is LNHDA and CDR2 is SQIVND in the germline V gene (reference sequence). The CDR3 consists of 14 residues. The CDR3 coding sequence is TGTGCCAGTAGTATAGTTAGGGGAATCGGGGAGCTGTTTTTT. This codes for CASSIVRGIGELFF.

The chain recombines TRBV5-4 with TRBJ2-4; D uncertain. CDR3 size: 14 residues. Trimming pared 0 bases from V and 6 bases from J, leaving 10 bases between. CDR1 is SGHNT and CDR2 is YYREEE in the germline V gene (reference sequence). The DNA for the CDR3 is TGTGCCAGCAGCTTGGACAGCGCACTAAACATTCAGTACTTC. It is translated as CASSLDSALNIQYF.

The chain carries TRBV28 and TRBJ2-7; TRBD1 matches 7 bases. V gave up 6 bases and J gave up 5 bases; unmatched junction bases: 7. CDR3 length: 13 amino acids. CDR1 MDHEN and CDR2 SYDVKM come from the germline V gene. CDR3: CASSGQGVHEQYF. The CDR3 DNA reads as TGTGCCAGCAGCGGGCAGGGGGTCCACGAGCAGTACTTC.